This TCR beta chain stems from a study of OX40 agonist ivuxolimab in advanced cancers. Across the whole study: Administration of intravenous ivuxolimab to patients occurred every 2 weeks at 0.01 to 10 mg/kg. Patients were roughly 83% male with ages about 23 to 80, mean 60. Regarding the study as a whole: Within 6 weeks, CD4+ and CD8+ blood T cells expanded clonally at 0.1 to 3.0 mg/kg. On average, CD8+ T cells showed a greater number of expanded clones than CD4+.

V lost 1 base to trimming and J lost 3 bases, with 10 bases between them. The CDR3 contains 15 residues. Germline loops: CDR1 SGHDN, CDR2 FVKESK. Sequencing was performed with immunoSEQ multiplex PCR; in TCRdb, only in-frame clones are kept and a portion is missing. The repertoire has 60,000 to 65,000 clones, 80% to 90% of them found once; the top ten carry about 12%. Regarding this clone: Its antigen is unknown.

The clonotype originates from an adult with an advanced solid tumor such as melanoma, head and neck, liver or kidney cancer. The rearrangement uses TRBV14 and TRBJ2-1; D tentatively reads TRBD1 or TRBD2 (5 bases each). The input for sequencing was CD4+ or CD8+ T cells sorted from blood, taken in a trial of the OX40 agonist ivuxolimab. In DNA, the CDR3 is TGTGCCAGCAGCCAAGCGGCAGGGAGCTACAATGAGCAGTTCTTC. Translated, it gives CASSQAAGSYNEQFF.